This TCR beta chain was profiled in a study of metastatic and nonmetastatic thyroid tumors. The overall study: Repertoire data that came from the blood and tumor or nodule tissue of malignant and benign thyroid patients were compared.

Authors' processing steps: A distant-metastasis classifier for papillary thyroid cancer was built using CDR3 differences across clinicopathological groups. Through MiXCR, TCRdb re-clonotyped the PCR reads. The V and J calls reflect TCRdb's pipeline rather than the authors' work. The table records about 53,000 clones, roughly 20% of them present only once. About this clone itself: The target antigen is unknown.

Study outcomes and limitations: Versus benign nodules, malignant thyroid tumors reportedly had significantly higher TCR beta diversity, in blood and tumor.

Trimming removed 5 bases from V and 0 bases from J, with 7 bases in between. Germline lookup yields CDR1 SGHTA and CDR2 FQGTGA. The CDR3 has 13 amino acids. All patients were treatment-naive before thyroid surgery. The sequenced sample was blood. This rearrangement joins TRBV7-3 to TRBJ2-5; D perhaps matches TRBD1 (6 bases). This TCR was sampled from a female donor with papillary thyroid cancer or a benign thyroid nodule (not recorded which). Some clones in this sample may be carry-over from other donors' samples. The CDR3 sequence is CASSQGNQETQYF. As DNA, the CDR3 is TGTGCCAGCAGCCAGGGGAACCAAGAGACCCAGTACTTC.